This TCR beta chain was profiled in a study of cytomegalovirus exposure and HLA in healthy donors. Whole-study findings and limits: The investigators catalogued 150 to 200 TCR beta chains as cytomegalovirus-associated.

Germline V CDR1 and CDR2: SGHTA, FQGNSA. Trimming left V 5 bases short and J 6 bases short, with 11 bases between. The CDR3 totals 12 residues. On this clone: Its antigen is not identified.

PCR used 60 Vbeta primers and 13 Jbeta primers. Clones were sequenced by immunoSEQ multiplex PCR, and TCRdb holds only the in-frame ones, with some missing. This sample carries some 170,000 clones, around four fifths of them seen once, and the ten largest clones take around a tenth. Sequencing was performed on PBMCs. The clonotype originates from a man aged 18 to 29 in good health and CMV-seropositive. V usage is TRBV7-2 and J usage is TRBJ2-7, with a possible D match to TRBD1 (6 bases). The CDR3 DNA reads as TGTGCCAGCAGCATGACAGGACCCGAGCAGTACTTC. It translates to CASSMTGPEQYF.